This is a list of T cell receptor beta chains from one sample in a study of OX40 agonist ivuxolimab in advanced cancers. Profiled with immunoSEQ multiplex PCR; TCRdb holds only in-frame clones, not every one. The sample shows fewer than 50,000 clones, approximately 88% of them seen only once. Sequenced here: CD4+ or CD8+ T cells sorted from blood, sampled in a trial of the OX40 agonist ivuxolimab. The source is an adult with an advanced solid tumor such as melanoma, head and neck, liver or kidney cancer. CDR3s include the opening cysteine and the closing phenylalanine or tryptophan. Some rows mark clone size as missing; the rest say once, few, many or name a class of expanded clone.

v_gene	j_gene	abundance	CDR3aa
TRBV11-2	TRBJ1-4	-	CASSPDVRGEKLFF
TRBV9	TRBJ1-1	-	CASSRRAEGDTEAFF
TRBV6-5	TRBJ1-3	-	CASSYSGAGNTIYF
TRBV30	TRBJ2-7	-	CAWGVYEQYF
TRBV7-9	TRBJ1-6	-	CASSLEQGEPLHF
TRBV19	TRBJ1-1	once	CASAAGQGSVLTEAFF
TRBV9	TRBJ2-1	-	CASSVNSGGAREQFF
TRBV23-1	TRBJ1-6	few	CASSPPGGPLHF
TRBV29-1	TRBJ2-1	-	CSVNNEQFF
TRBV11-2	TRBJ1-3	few	CASSLYRGTGSGSGNTIYF
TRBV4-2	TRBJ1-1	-	CASSPGQGTTEAFF
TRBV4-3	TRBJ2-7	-	CASSQDLGGSYEQYF
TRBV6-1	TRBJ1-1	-	CASSAWGQGTEAFF
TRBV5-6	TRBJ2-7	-	CASSAGVGYEQYF
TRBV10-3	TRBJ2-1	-	CAISPGQGIYNEQFF
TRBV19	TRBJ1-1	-	CASRGGPTEAFF
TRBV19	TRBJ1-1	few	CASSIQPGGHTEAFF
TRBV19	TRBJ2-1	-	CASTRAGGSYNEQFF
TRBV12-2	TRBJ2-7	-	CASRCFGTSLPGQYF
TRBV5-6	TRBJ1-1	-	CASSLVGDRGWNTEAFF
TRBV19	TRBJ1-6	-	CASSRPDPWNSPLHF
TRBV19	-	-	CASRGTATYEQYF
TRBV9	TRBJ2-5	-	CASERGIGETQYF
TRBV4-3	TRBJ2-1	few	CASSHGQGVGNEQFF
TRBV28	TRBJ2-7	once	CASSSSGTDYEQYF
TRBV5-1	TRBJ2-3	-	CASSFGLADFTDTQYF
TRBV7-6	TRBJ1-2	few	CASSPGQGYGYTF
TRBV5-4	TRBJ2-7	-	CASIRGLATTYEQYF
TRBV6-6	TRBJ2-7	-	CASRGQPSYEQYF
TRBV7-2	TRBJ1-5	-	CASSLEGVQPQHF
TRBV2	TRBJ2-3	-	CASKKGTGSTDTQYF
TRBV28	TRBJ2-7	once	CATGVSIYEQYF
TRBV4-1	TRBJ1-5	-	CASSQSNLGGQPQHF
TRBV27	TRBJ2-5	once	CASSLGWLAGAETQYF
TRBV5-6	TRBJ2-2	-	CASSLGGAFTGELFF
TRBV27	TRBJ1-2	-	CASSPRGGAFYGYTF
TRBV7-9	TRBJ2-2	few	CASIRRAGELFF
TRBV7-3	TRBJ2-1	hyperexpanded	CASSSLGSNNEQFF
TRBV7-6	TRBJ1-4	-	CASSLSTGSREKLFF
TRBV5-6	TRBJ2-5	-	CASSLDETQYF
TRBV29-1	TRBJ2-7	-	CSPSDKGASRYEQYF
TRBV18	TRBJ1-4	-	CASSSGQGRIGFF
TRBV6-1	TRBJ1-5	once	CASSVGGGSNQPQHF
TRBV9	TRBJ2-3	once	CASTTYGTGGRDTQYF
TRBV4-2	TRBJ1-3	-	CASQPGLSGNTIYF
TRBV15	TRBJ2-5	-	CATSTSRGETQYF
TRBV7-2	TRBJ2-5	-	CASSLAPSPAGGSTLQETQYF
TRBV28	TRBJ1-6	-	CASRRDRGFYNSPLHF